A selection of T cell receptor beta chains follows, all from one sample in a study of patients and donors after allogeneic stem cell transplantation. A single record per CDR3 protein comes from TCRdb applying MiXCR to the RT-PCR reads. Of almost 20,000 distinct CDR3 sequences listed, around 5% are singletons. The sequenced material came from blood, either unsorted or a sorted T cell fraction (not recorded which). Receptors were obtained from a human donor who was either an allogeneic HSCT recipient or a stem cell or donor lymphocyte infusion donor (not recorded which). It is not recorded whose cells these are; they may come from a transplant donor. CDR3s include the opening cysteine and the closing phenylalanine or tryptophan. D genes are given only for firm matches. Not every row has a clone size; where given, it reads once, few, many or a size class.

>TRBJ1-2|NA|TRBV10-3|many
CANWRGGSGYTF
TGTGCCAATTGGAGGGGAGGCTCCGGCTACACCTTC
>TRBJ1-4|TRBD1|TRBV29-1|many
CSVPQGAGVGKLFF
TGCAGCGTTCCACAGGGGGCCGGAGTTGGGAAACTGTTTTTT
>TRBJ1-1|NA|TRBV7-9|many
CASSPRAMNTEAFF
TGTGCCAGCAGCCCCCGGGCGATGAACACTGAAGCTTTCTTT
>TRBJ2-3|TRBD2|TRBV9|many
CASSVGGSSGFSTDTQYF
TGTGCCAGCAGCGTAGGGGGGTCTAGCGGGTTTAGCACAGATACGCAGTATTTT
>TRBJ2-3|NA|TRBV7-9|few
CASSLKQEGGDTQYF
TGTGCCAGCAGCTTAAAGCAGGAAGGAGGAGATACGCAGTATTTT
>TRBJ2-5|NA|TRBV7-7|few
CASSSTRGADQETQYF
TGTGCCAGCAGCTCGACCCGAGGGGCGGACCAAGAGACCCAGTACTTC
>TRBJ2-3|TRBD2|TRBV6-5|NA
CASSYGLAGGADTQYF
TGTGCCAGCAGTTACGGACTAGCGGGAGGAGCAGATACGCAGTATTTT
>TRBJ1-6|NA|TRBV7-8|medium-sized
CASSLNSPLHF
TGTGCCAGCAGCTTAAACTCACCCCTCCACTTT
>TRBJ2-2|NA|TRBV7-9|many
CASSPRGRGYTGELFF
TGTGCCAGCAGCCCTAGGGGACGCGGATACACCGGGGAGCTGTTTTTT
>TRBJ2-7|NA|TRBV30|NA
CAWSSGGVSYEQYF
TGTGCCTGGAGTTCCGGGGGCGTAAGCTACGAGCAGTACTTC
>TRBJ2-7|TRBD1|TRBV11-1|many
CASSRGSNRGRGKSYEQYF
TGTGCCAGCAGCCGAGGGAGTAACAGGGGAAGGGGGAAGTCCTACGAGCAGTACTTC
>TRBJ2-5|NA|TRBV5-1|many
CASSLVDGAETQYF
TGCGCCAGCAGCTTGGTGGATGGCGCGGAGACCCAGTACTTC